This T cell receptor (beta chain) was profiled in a study of T cells and copy number aberrations in small-cell lung cancer (dated by TCRdb to 2020 to 2023). As for the study more broadly: TCR repertoire sequencing was paired with whole-exome sequencing of the same tumor regions to relate T cell metrics to mutations and copy number aberrations. Tumor TCR data existed for 16 to 20 patients, while 14 patients had TCR data covering both tumor and normal tissue. Overall study outcomes, separate from this receptor: Tumors had lower T-cell density, richness and clonality than adjacent lung tissue, but the difference in density was not significant. The study was limited by a small sample size because surgical resection is uncommon in small-cell lung cancer, and the findings require validation. All specimens consisted of formalin-fixed paraffin-embedded tissue, which is known to introduce sequencing artifacts.

CDR1 and CDR2, looked up from the germline V gene, are SGHTA and FQGNSA. The junction shows trimming of 3 bases on V and 0 bases on J, and the gene matches do not reach 1 base of it. Reading from cysteine to phenylalanine, the CDR3 counts 15 amino acids. Of all the DNA, just the CDR3 is kept, 45 bases in frame from base 1. The immunoSEQ hsTCRB Kit, with multiplexed V- and J-gene primers, was used to amplify TCR-beta CDR3 regions from genomic DNA. Unique DNA barcodes were added in a second PCR, and the samples were pooled together with a negative control and a positive control. An Illumina MiSeq running a 150-cycle paired-end protocol was used to sequence the pooled TCR-beta libraries. The published analysis was carried out like this. Raw sequencing data were processed by Adaptive Biotechnologies into a report with normalized, annotated TCR-beta repertoires. T-cell density was calculated by normalizing TCR-beta templates to usable DNA, with usable DNA estimated through amplification of housekeeping genes. Richness was defined as the count of unique rearrangements, and clonality was defined as 1 minus Pielou's evenness. TCRdb mirrors the immuneACCESS table, restricted to in-frame sequences. Some clones are absent from its copies; in checked studies, under half trace to an unresolved V gene, and the reason for the others is unknown. V, J and clone size were drawn from that table, and D and trimming were deduced from the DNA. This sample is represented by approximately 6,600 clones; approximately 76% of them were singletons. The top ten clonotypes cover about 9.7% of the sample.

With respect to this clone: No cognate antigen has been identified for it. Base-call qualities are not available, and no considerably larger clone is one nucleotide away.

The donors were limited-stage small-cell lung cancer patients whose surgical resection took place in Hangzhou, China, between the late 2000s and the early 2020s. All donors had upfront surgery without preoperative chemotherapy or radiotherapy, and none received immunotherapy before or after surgery. In the sequenced cohort of 15 to 20 patients, every patient was either a smoker or a heavy second-hand smoker. Adjacent normal lung was collected at least 2 cm from the tumor margin and was confirmed morphologically free of malignant cells by two pathologists. Multi-region TCR-beta sequencing of resected limited-stage small-cell lung cancers and of tumor-adjacent lung tissue was performed to characterize T cell repertoire heterogeneity. Genomic DNA was extracted from FFPE tissue using the AllPrep DNA/RNA FFPE Kit (Qiagen).

The TCR originated in a woman between 65 and 79 years old with small cell lung cancer. Some clones in this sample may be carry-over from other donors' samples. The sequenced sample consisted of normal tissue next to the tumor. The sequence is built from TRBV7-2 and TRBJ2-1, and 8 junctional nucleotides match TRBD2. The DNA sequence is given as TGTGCCAGCAGCTTTAGCGGGACCTCCTACAATGAGCAGTTCTTC. This encodes CASSFSGTSYNEQFF. Extended through the reference TRBV7-2 and TRBJ2-1 proteins, this CDR3 yields the full variable domain: GAGVSQSPSNKVTEKGKDVELRCDPISGHTALYWYRQSLGQGLEFLIYFQGNSAPDKSGLPSDRFSAERTGGSVSTLTIQRTQQEDSAVYLCASSFSGTSYNEQFFGPGTRLTVL.